This T cell receptor beta chain was identified in a study of shared clonotypes between healthy human individuals. The healthy adult donors were HIV-negative and reported no recent acute infections or vaccinations. The count of this clone is one. The CDR3 runs 14 residues. The germline CDR1 and CDR2 sequences are SGHAT and FQNNGV. V lost 2 bases and J 2 bases, leaving 10 bases between the germline ends. The assay used deep level. Assay: immunoSEQ multiplex PCR; the TCRdb copy retains only in-frame clones and omits some. The sample has 2,500,000 or so clones, roughly 93% seen once; the top ten hold approximately 0.36%.

Sequenced: naive CD4+ T cells from PBMCs. Noted subset: CD45RA+ positively selected. The origin of this receptor is a man aged 18 to 35 in good health. Some clones in this sample may be carry-over from other donors' samples. The chain is built from TRBV11-2 and TRBJ2-7; the D is unclear. CDR3 coding DNA: TGTGCCAGCAGCTTATACTACCTTCCCTACGAGCAGTACTTC. Its translation: CASSLYYLPYEQYF.